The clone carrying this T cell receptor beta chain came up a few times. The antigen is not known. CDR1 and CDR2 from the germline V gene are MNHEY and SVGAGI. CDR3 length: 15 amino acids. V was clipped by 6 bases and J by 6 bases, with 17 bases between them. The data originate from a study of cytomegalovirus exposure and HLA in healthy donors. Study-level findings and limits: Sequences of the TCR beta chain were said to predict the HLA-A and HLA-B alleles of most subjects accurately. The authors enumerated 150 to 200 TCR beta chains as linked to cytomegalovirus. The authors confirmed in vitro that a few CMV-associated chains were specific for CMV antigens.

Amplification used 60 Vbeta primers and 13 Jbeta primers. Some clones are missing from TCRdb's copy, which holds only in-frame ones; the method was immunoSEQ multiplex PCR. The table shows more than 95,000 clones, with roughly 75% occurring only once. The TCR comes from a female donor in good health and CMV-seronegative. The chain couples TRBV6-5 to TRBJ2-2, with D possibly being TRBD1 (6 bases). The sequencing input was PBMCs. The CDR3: CASSPTGTPPGELFF. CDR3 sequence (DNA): TGTGCCAGCAGCCCCACCGGGACACCACCCGGGGAGCTGTTTTTT.